Shown below are 15 T cell receptor beta chains from a single sample sequenced in a study of CXCR3-negative and CXCR3-positive naive CD8 T cells. With UMI labels, 5' RACE was used to prepare the TRB cDNA libraries. No DNA is given; TCRdb re-called the 5' RACE reads and lists each CDR3 protein once. The record lists 100,000 to 150,000 distinct CDR3 sequences, of which the ten most abundant hold 0.45% to 0.6%. Sequencing was done on a sample of naive CXCR3- CD8+ T cells from blood. Subset described: CD45RO-CCR7+CD27+CD95- naive CD8+ T cells lacking CXCR3 (TNR3-). The receptors were sampled from a human donor in good health. Some clones in this sample may be carry-over from other donors' samples.

This chain connects TRBV5-4 to TRBJ2-2; the TCRdb call, TRBD2, lacks DNA for checking. The CDR3 spans 16 residues. Germline CDR1 and CDR2: SGHNT and YYREEE (reference sequence). CDR3 protein: CASSHPTSGRTGELFF. The full variable domain, completed using reference TRBV5-4 and TRBJ2-2, is ETGVTQSPTHLIKTRGQQVTLRCSSQSGHNTVSWYQQALGQGPQFIFQYYREEENGRGNFPPRFSGLQFPNYSSELNVNALELDDSALYLCASSHPTSGRTGELFFGEGSRLTVL.

The chain has TRBV7-9 and TRBJ2-1. The germline gives CDR1 SEHNR, CDR2 FQNEAQ (reference sequence). The CDR3 spans 12 residues. The CDR3 loop reads CASSLQYNEQFF.

This rearrangement joins TRBV9 to TRBJ2-1; TCRdb gives TRBD2 as the D gene, but with no DNA this cannot be confirmed. CDR1 is SGDLS, CDR2 YYNGEE, per germline. The CDR3 is 13 residues long. This chain's CDR3 is CASSPGGSDEQFF.

The chain is built from TRBV15 and TRBJ2-1; there is no DNA to check the TCRdb D call of TRBD2. The CDR3 is 13 amino acids. The germline gives CDR1 LNHNV, CDR2 YYDKDF (reference sequence). The CDR3 protein is CATSELLAREQFF.

The CDR3 here is CSATRTSGRLYEQYF. This sequence joins TRBV20-1 and TRBJ2-7; TCRdb proposes TRBD2, but this gene call is untestable without DNA. The CDR3 sequence is 15 residues long. Germline V lookup: CDR1 DFQATT, CDR2 SNEGSKA (reference sequence).

The chain combines TRBV6-1 with TRBJ2-1. Germline assignment: CDR1 MNHNS and CDR2 SASEGT. The CDR3 has 14 amino acids. CDR3 sequence: CASSEKIAYNEQFF.

V usage is TRBV7-9 and J usage is TRBJ2-3; the D gene TCRdb calls, TRBD1, cannot be checked with no DNA. This CDR3 region has 12 residues. From germline, CDR1 is SEHNR and CDR2 FQNEAQ (reference sequence). Here the CDR3 reads CASRATGRTSYF.

This chain joins TRBV11-3 and TRBJ1-1; the D gene TCRdb calls, TRBD1, cannot be checked with no DNA. This CDR3 spans 15 amino acids. Looked up from germline, CDR1 is SGHNT and CDR2 is YENEEA. CDR3 residues: CASSLTHRGYTEAFF.

The V gene is TRBV29-1, the J gene TRBJ2-1; TCRdb's D gene call, TRBD1, goes unchecked for lack of DNA. The CDR3 is made up of 14 amino acids. Germline V lookup: CDR1 SQVTM, CDR2 ANQGSEA. CDR3 protein: CSVEDRDTYNEQFF.

The V gene is TRBV28, the J gene TRBJ2-1; TCRdb's D call of TRBD2 is untestable without DNA. CDR1 and CDR2 (germline): MDHEN, SYDVKM. The CDR3 extends over 15 amino acids. The CDR3 is CASSPTSGLHNEQFF. The full variable domain, its missing parts supplied by reference TRBV28 and TRBJ2-1, is DVKVTQSSRYLVKRTGEKVFLECVQDMDHENMFWYRQDPGLGLRLIYFSYDVKMKEKGDIPEGYSVSREKKERFSLILESASTNQTSMYLCASSPTSGLHNEQFFGPGTRLTVL.

The J gene is TRBJ2-7, the V gene TRBV20-1; as DNA is missing, the TRBD1 call by TCRdb cannot be tested. The CDR3 loop spans 15 amino acids. The V gene's germline CDR1 is DFQATT and CDR2 SNEGSKA (reference sequence). The CDR3 spells CSARDTKGGIYEQYF.

The chain joins TRBV5-1 to TRBJ2-7; TCRdb reports TRBD1, a call that lacks DNA to check it against. Germline V lookup: CDR1 SGHRS, CDR2 YFSETQ. This CDR3 is 14 amino acids long. The CDR3 sequence: CASSFPGGVEEQYF.

The chain joins TRBV15 to TRBJ1-2. Looked up from germline, CDR1 is LNHNV and CDR2 is YYDKDF (reference sequence). This CDR3 is built from 14 residues. The chain's CDR3 is CATSGPGPTYGYTF.

The CDR3 here is CASSLGQGQNIQYF. The chain is built from TRBV4-3 and TRBJ2-4; TCRdb names TRBD1, which stays unverified in the absence of DNA. The CDR3 consists of 14 residues. Germline lookup yields CDR1 LGHNA and CDR2 YSLEER.

This chain links TRBV11-2 with TRBJ2-1; checking the TCRdb D call of TRBD1 is not possible without DNA. From germline, CDR1 is SGHAT and CDR2 FQNNGV. CDR3 length: 13 amino acids. The chain's CDR3 is CASSPGQGDEQFF.